A selection of T cell receptor beta chains follows, all from one sample in a study of shared clonotypes between healthy human individuals. Generated by immunoSEQ multiplex PCR, the TCRdb table keeps only in-frame clones and is missing some. The repertoire holds almost 700,000 clones, with 92% as singletons. The sample comprised naive CD8+ T cells sorted from blood. Receptors originate from a man between 25 and 39 years old in good health. The CDR3 runs from the conserved cysteine through the conserved F or W. Each record gives: CDR3 protein, CDR3 DNA, D gene, clone size, V gene, J gene. A D gene is named only where the DNA matches it firmly. The size field is filled for only some rows; it gives once, few, many or a size class.

CDR3: CASRYRDKAYNEQFF
DNA: TGTGCCAGCAGATACCGGGACAAAGCCTACAATGAGCAGTTCTTC
D: .
size: .
V: TRBV27
J: TRBJ2-1

CDR3: CSVEADRGPNEQFF
DNA: TGCAGCGTTGAGGCAGACAGGGGCCCCAATGAGCAGTTCTTC
D: TRBD1
size: few
V: TRBV29-1
J: TRBJ2-1

CDR3: CASSRGRQSSYEQYF
DNA: TGTGCCAGCAGCCGTGGTAGACAGAGCTCCTACGAGCAGTACTTC
D: .
size: .
V: TRBV7-6
J: TRBJ2-7

CDR3: CASSDPNSVYEQYF
DNA: TGTGCCAGCAGCGACCCTAACAGCGTCTACGAGCAGTACTTC
D: .
size: .
V: TRBV7-8
J: TRBJ2-7

CDR3: CASSWDSQSREGYTF
DNA: TGTGCCAGCAGTTGGGACTCCCAGTCGCGGGAAGGCTACACCTTC
D: .
size: .
V: TRBV6-6
J: TRBJ1-2

CDR3: CASSLGPSYEQYF
DNA: TGTGCCAGCAGCTTAGGGCCATCCTACGAGCAGTACTTC
D: .
size: .
V: TRBV7-9
J: TRBJ2-7

CDR3: CASSRTTSYEQYF
DNA: TGTGCCAGCAGTCGGACTACCAGCTACGAGCAGTACTTC
D: .
size: .
V: TRBV7-9
J: TRBJ2-7

CDR3: CASSLEPASNEKLFF
DNA: TGCGCCAGCAGCTTGGAGCCAGCGAGTAATGAAAAACTGTTTTTT
D: .
size: .
V: TRBV5-1
J: TRBJ1-4

CDR3: CASSDSREPRIGTTEAFF
DNA: TGTGCCAGCAGCGACAGCCGGGAACCACGGATAGGGACCACTGAAGCTTTCTTT
D: .
size: .
V: TRBV9
J: TRBJ1-1

CDR3: CAWRTDSSSYNEQFF
DNA: TGTGCCTGGAGAACTGACTCGAGCTCCTACAATGAGCAGTTCTTC
D: .
size: .
V: TRBV30
J: TRBJ2-1

CDR3: CASSLNPGTPSYEQYF
DNA: TGTGCCAGCAGCTTAAATCCCGGGACGCCTTCCTACGAGCAGTACTTC
D: .
size: .
V: TRBV7-2
J: TRBJ2-7

CDR3: CASSLGREYTGELFF
DNA: TGTGCCAGCAGCTTAGGGCGGGAGTACACCGGGGAGCTGTTTTTT
D: TRBD2
size: once
V: TRBV7-9
J: TRBJ2-2

CDR3: CASSDPYWSGGGYNEQFF
DNA: TGTGCCAGCAGTGATCCCTACTGGTCTGGCGGGGGTTACAATGAGCAGTTCTTC
D: TRBD2
size: .
V: TRBV2
J: TRBJ2-1

CDR3: CASSPLGSGSPYEQYF
DNA: TGTGCCAGCAGCCCTCTGGGTAGCGGGAGTCCCTACGAGCAGTACTTC
D: TRBD2
size: .
V: TRBV27
J: TRBJ2-7

CDR3: CASSGSGSSSREQYF
DNA: TGTGCCAGCAGTGGTAGCGGGAGTAGTTCGCGCGAGCAGTACTTC
D: TRBD2
size: .
V: TRBV6-1
J: TRBJ2-7

CDR3: CASSSRDRGDVDTQYF
DNA: TGTGCCAGCAGCTCTCGGGACAGGGGGGATGTAGATACGCAGTATTTT
D: TRBD1
size: .
V: TRBV11-3
J: TRBJ2-3

CDR3: CASSFVNPGVAGDTGELFF
DNA: TGTGCCAGCAGCTTCGTGAATCCGGGGGTAGCGGGGGACACCGGGGAGCTGTTTTTT
D: TRBD2
size: .
V: TRBV7-2
J: TRBJ2-2

CDR3: CASSQLRGLTAHYEQYF
DNA: TGTGCCAGCAGCCAACTACGGGGACTAACTGCCCACTACGAGCAGTACTTC
D: TRBD2
size: .
V: TRBV7-9
J: TRBJ2-7

CDR3: CASSQLNTGSEAFF
DNA: TGTGCCAGCTCCCAACTAAATACCGGGTCTGAGGCTTTCTTT
D: .
size: once
V: TRBV18
J: TRBJ1-1

CDR3: CASSETAGYWAQHF
DNA: TGTGCCAGCAGTGAGACCGCAGGGTACTGGGCCCAGCATTTT
D: .
size: .
V: TRBV27
J: TRBJ1-5

CDR3: CASSPRQGKAYEQYF
DNA: TGTGCCAGCAGCCCCAGACAGGGTAAGGCCTACGAGCAGTACTTC
D: TRBD1
size: .
V: TRBV7-9
J: TRBJ2-7

CDR3: CASSLRGTGTYEQYF
DNA: TGTGCCAGCAGCCTAAGGGGGACAGGAACCTACGAGCAGTACTTC
D: TRBD1
size: .
V: TRBV13
J: TRBJ2-7

CDR3: CASIRRDGGQPQHF
DNA: TGTGCCAGCATTCGGCGGGACGGAGGTCAGCCCCAGCATTTT
D: .
size: .
V: TRBV6-1
J: TRBJ1-5

CDR3: CASSRGGDYEQYF
DNA: TGTGCCAGCAGCCGGGGGGGAGACTACGAGCAGTACTTC
D: TRBD2
size: .
V: TRBV27
J: TRBJ2-7

CDR3: CASRTNNRASYEQYF
DNA: TGTGCCAGCAGGACGAACAACAGGGCTTCCTACGAGCAGTACTTC
D: .
size: .
V: TRBV27
J: TRBJ2-7

CDR3: CASSYIRTGELFF
DNA: TGTGCCAGCAGTTACATCCGAACCGGGGAGCTGTTTTTT
D: .
size: once
V: TRBV6-5
J: TRBJ2-2

CDR3: CASTQVGRPNEQFF
DNA: TGTGCCAGCACCCAGGTGGGGCGGCCCAATGAGCAGTTCTTC
D: .
size: once
V: TRBV7-9
J: TRBJ2-1

CDR3: CASSDGGEEETQYF
DNA: TGTGCCAGCAGTGATGGAGGGGAAGAAGAGACCCAGTACTTC
D: .
size: .
V: TRBV2
J: TRBJ2-5

CDR3: CAWSVIGIDEQYF
DNA: TGTGCCTGGAGTGTAATAGGAATAGACGAGCAGTACTTC
D: .
size: .
V: TRBV30
J: TRBJ2-7

CDR3: CASSVAAGDFYEQYF
DNA: TGTGCCAGCAGCGTAGCGGCAGGGGACTTCTACGAGCAGTACTTC
D: .
size: .
V: TRBV9
J: TRBJ2-7

CDR3: CASSDGDLTDTQYF
DNA: TGTGCCAGCAGTGATGGGGATTTGACAGATACGCAGTATTTT
D: .
size: .
V: TRBV2
J: TRBJ2-3

CDR3: CASSLLGQGGDYGYTF
DNA: TGTGCCAGCAGTTTATTGGGACAGGGAGGGGACTATGGCTACACCTTC
D: TRBD1
size: .
V: TRBV28
J: TRBJ1-2

CDR3: CASSSPGGQGYEQYF
DNA: TGTGCCAGCAGTTCCCCCGGGGGACAGGGCTACGAGCAGTACTTC
D: TRBD1
size: .
V: TRBV7-9
J: TRBJ2-7

CDR3: CASEARGEQYF
DNA: TGTGCCAGCGAGGCTCGCGGCGAGCAGTACTTC
D: .
size: .
V: TRBV9
J: TRBJ2-7

CDR3: CASSEYEGTQNTEAFF
DNA: TGTGCCAGCAGTGAATACGAGGGGACACAGAACACTGAAGCTTTCTTT
D: .
size: .
V: TRBV25-1
J: TRBJ1-1

CDR3: CALAPGDGANVLTF
DNA: TGTGCCCTAGCACCCGGGGATGGGGCCAACGTCCTGACTTTC
D: .
size: .
V: TRBV6-1
J: TRBJ2-6

CDR3: CASSLKAGQTNTEAFF
DNA: TGTGCCAGCAGCTTAAAGGCGGGACAGACGAACACTGAAGCTTTCTTT
D: TRBD1
size: .
V: TRBV13
J: TRBJ1-1

CDR3: CAWSPGGGYGYTF
DNA: TGTGCCTGGAGTCCCGGGGGAGGCTATGGCTACACCTTC
D: .
size: .
V: TRBV30
J: TRBJ1-2

CDR3: CASSPGQGPSYEQYF
DNA: TGTGCCAGTAGTCCGGGACAGGGGCCCTCCTACGAGCAGTACTTC
D: TRBD1
size: .
V: TRBV19
J: TRBJ2-7